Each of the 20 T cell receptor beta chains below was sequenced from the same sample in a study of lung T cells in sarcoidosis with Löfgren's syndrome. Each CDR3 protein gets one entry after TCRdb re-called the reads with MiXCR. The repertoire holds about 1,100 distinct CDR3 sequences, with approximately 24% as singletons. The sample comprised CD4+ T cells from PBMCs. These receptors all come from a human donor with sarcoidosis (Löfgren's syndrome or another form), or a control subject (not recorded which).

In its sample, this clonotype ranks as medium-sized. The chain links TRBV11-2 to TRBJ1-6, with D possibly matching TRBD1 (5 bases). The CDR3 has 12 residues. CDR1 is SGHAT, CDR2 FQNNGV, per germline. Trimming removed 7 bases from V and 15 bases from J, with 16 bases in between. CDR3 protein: CASTINRIDLHF. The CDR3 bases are TGTGCCAGCACCATTAACAGGATAGACCTCCACTTT.

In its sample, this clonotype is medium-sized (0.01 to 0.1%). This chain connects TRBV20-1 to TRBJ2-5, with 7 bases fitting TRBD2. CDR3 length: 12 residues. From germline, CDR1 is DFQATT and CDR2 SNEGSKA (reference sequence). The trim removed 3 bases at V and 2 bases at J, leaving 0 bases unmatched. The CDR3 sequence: CSASGGQETQYF. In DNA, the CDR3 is TGCAGTGCTAGCGGGGGGCAAGAGACCCAGTACTTC.

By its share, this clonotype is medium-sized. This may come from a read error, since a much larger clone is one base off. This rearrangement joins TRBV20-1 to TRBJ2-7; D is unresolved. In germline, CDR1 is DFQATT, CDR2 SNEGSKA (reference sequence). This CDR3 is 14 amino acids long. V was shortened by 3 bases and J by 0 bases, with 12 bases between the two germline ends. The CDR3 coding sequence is TGCAGTGCTAGTAGGAGTGGCATCTCCTACGAGCAGTACTTC. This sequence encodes CSASRSGISYEQYF.

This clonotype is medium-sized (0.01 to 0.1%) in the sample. CDR3 residues: CASSEARGAGTFF. Here the CDR3 DNA reads TGTGCCAGCAGTGAAGCGCGGGGGGCCGGGACGTTCTTC. The genes are TRBV2 and TRBJ2-1, with 8 bases aligning to TRBD2. V was clipped by 0 bases and J by 15 bases; unmatched bases: 7. CDR3 length: 13 residues. Germline V CDR1 and CDR2: SNHLY, FYNNEI.

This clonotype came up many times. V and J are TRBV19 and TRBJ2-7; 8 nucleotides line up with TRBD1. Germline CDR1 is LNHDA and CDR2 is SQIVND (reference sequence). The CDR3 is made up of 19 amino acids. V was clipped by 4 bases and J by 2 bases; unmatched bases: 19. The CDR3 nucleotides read TGTGCCAGTAGTAAAGGGGCGGGACAGGTCTCCGTCAGCCCCTACGAGCAGTACTTC. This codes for CASSKGAGQVSVSPYEQYF.

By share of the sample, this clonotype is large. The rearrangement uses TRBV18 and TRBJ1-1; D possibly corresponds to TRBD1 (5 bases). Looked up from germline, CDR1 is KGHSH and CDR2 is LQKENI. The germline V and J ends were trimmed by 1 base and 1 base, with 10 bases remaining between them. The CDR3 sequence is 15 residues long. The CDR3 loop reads CASSPQAGPNTEAFF. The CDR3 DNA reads TGTGCCAGCTCACCACAGGCAGGGCCGAACACTGAAGCTTTCTTT.

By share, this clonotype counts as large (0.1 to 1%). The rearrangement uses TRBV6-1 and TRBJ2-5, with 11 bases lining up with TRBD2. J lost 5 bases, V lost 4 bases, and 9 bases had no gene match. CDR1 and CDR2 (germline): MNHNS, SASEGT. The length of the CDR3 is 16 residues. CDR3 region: CASSVAGGPIGETQYF. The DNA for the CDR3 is TGTGCCAGCAGTGTAGCGGGAGGGCCTATAGGGGAGACCCAGTACTTC.

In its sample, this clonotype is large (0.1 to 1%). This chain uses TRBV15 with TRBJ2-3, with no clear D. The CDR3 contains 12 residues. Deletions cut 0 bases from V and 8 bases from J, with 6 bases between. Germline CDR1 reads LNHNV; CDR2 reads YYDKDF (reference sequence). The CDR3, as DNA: TGTGCCACCAGCAGAGATCGTGGTACGCAGTATTTT. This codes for CATSRDRGTQYF. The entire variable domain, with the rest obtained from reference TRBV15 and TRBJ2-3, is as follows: DAMVIQNPRYQVTQFGKPVTLSCSQTLNHNVMYWYQQKSSQAPKLLFHYYDKDFNNEADTPDNFQSRRPNTSFCFLDIRSPGLGDTAMYLCATSRDRGTQYFGPGTRLTVL.

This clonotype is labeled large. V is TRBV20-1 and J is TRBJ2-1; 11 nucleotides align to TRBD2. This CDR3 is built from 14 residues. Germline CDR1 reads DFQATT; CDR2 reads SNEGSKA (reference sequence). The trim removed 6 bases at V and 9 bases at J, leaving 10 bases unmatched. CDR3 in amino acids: CSATRTSGRTEQFF. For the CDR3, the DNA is TGCAGTGCCACCCGGACTAGCGGGCGTACTGAGCAGTTCTTC.

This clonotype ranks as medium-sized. The CDR3 here is CASSVVTGTGELFF. DNA of the CDR3: TGTGCCAGCAGCGTAGTTACTGGCACCGGGGAGCTGTTTTTT. The chain links TRBV9 to TRBJ2-2; no firm D call. The CDR3 has 14 amino acids. The germline V and J ends were trimmed by 0 bases and 4 bases, with 7 bases remaining between them. Per the germline V gene, CDR1 is SGDLS and CDR2 is YYNGEE.

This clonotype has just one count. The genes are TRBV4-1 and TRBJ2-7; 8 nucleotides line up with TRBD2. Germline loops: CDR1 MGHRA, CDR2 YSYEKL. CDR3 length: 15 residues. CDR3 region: CVGSQDPSGPYEQYF. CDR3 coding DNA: TGCGTCGGCAGCCAAGATCCTAGCGGGCCCTACGAGCAGTACTTC.

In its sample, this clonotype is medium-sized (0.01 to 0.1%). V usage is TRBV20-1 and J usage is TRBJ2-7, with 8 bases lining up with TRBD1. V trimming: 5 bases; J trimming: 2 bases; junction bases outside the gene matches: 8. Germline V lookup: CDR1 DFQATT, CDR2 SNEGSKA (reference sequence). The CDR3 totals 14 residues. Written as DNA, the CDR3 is TGCAGTGCTTTCCCTCGGACAGGGACCTACGAGCAGTACTTC. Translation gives CSAFPRTGTYEQYF.

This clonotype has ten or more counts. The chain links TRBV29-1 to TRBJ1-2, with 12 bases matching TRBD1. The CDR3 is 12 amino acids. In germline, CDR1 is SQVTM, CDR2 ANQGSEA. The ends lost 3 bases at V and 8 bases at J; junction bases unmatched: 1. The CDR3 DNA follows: TGCAGCGTTGAGGGGACAGGGGGCGGCTACACCTTC. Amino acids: CSVEGTGGGYTF.

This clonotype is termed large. CDR3 sequence: CSARDPRTGSHSPLHF. CDR3 DNA: TGCAGTGCTAGAGATCCTAGGACAGGGTCGCATTCACCCCTCCACTTT. The V gene is TRBV20-1, the J gene TRBJ1-6; 8 bases agree with TRBD1. The CDR3 covers 16 residues. J gave up 8 bases and V 0 bases, and 9 bases lay outside the gene matches. Germline CDR1 reads DFQATT; CDR2 reads SNEGSKA (reference sequence).

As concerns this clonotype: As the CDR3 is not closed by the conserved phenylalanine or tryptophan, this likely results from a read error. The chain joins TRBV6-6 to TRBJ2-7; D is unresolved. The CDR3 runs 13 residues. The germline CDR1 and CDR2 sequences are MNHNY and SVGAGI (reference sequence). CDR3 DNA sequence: TGTGCCAGCGGTTACCCGATAAGGGCCGAGCAGTACCTC. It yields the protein CASGYPIRAEQYL.

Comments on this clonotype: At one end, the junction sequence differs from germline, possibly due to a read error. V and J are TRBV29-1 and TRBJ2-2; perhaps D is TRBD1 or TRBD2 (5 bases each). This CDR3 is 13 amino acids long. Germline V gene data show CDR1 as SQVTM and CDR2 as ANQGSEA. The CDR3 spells CSVDPRGTGEPFF. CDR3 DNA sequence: TGCAGCGTCGACCCCCGGGGCACCGGGGAGCCGTTTTTT.

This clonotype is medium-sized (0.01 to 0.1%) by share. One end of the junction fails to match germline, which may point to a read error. CDR3 loop: CASSQAGTVSF. The CDR3 bases are TGTGCCAGCAGCCAAGCCGGGACAGTTTCCTTC. The rearrangement links TRBV3-1 to TRBJ2-5; TRBD1 agrees at 7 bases. Germline loops: CDR1 LGHDT, CDR2 YNNKEL (reference sequence). The CDR3 is 11 residues long.

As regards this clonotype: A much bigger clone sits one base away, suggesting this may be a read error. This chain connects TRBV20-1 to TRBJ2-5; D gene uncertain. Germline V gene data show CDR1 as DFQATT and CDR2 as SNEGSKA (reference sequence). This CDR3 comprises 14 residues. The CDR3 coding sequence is TGCAATGCTAGAGATCGAGTGAGTTTGGAGACCCAGTACTTC. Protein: CNARDRVSLETQYF.

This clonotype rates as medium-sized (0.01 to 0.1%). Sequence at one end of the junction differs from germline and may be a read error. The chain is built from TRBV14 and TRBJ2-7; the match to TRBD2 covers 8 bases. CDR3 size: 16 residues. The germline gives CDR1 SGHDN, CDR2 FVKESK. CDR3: CAGSREASGFSYEQYF. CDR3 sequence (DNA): TGTGCCGGCAGCCGAGAAGCTAGCGGGTTCTCCTACGAGCAGTACTTC.

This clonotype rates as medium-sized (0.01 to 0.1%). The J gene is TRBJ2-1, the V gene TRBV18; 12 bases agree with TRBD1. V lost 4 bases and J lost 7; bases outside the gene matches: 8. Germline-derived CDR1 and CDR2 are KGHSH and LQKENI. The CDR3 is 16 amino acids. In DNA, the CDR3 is TGTGCCAGCTCACTAGAGGAGGGACAGGGGGCGAATGAGCAGTTCTTC. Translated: CASSLEEGQGANEQFF.